The source of this T cell receptor beta chain is a study of T cell responses to AZD1222 COVID-19 vaccine. Study-wide results and limits: After two AZD1222 doses, spike-specific TCR breadth and depth rose versus day 0. Clonal diversity may have been underestimated in mostly white British donors. Spike-spanning, vaccine-associated CD4 TCRs were dominant at 160-218 and 743-854.

Using immunoSEQ multiplex PCR, the repertoire was profiled, and TCRdb retains in-frame clones only, with some absent. Of some 30,000 clones listed, 65% to 90% are singletons. This clone was detected only a few times. What it binds is unknown. CDR3 length equals 15 residues. With 2 bases removed from V and 2 bases from J, the gap between germline ends came to 11 bases. Germline V lookup: CDR1 SGHTA, CDR2 FQGTGA. The material sequenced was peripheral blood, taken 28 days after the second AZD1222 dose. This TCR came from an adult who received the AZD1222 COVID-19 vaccine. The chain couples TRBV7-3 to TRBJ2-3; D gene unclear. CDR3 sequence (DNA): TGTGCCAGCAGCTTATCCCCCCTGGACACAGATACGCAGTATTTT. This encodes CASSLSPLDTDTQYF. Based on the CDR3 plus reference TRBV7-3 and TRBJ2-3, the full variable domain is GAGVSQTPSNKVTEKGKYVELRCDPISGHTALYWYRQSLGQGPEFLIYFQGTGAADDSGLPNDRFFAVRPEGSVSTLKIQRTERGDSAVYLCASSLSPLDTDTQYFGPGTRLTVL.